This TCR beta chain was identified during a study of T cells expressing NK-cell markers. Overall study context: The eight sequenced donors comprised seven who were HCMV-seropositive and one who was seronegative.

As the method of synthesis, 5'RACE template switching with UMIs yielded TCR beta cDNA. TCRdb reprocessed the 5' RACE reads and stores each CDR3 protein as one record, lacking DNA. Recorded for this sample: 550,000 to 600,000 distinct CDR3 sequences. On this clonotype: Antigen unknown.

The CDR3 runs 15 residues. Per the germline V gene, CDR1 is DFQATT and CDR2 is SNEGSKA (reference sequence). Findings and limits, study-wide: For several donors, the dominant NKG2C+ clonotypes made up 1.0-7.0% of their CD8+ T cells.

What was sequenced was blood T cells: a sorted CD56 or NKG2C T cell subset, CD4+ or CD8+ T cells, or bulk PBMC T cells (not recorded which). This clonotype was sampled from a man between 18 and 35 years old in good health. This rearrangement joins TRBV20-1 to TRBJ2-3; there is no DNA to check the TCRdb D call of TRBD2. The CDR3 spells CSARDNGRAPDTQYF.